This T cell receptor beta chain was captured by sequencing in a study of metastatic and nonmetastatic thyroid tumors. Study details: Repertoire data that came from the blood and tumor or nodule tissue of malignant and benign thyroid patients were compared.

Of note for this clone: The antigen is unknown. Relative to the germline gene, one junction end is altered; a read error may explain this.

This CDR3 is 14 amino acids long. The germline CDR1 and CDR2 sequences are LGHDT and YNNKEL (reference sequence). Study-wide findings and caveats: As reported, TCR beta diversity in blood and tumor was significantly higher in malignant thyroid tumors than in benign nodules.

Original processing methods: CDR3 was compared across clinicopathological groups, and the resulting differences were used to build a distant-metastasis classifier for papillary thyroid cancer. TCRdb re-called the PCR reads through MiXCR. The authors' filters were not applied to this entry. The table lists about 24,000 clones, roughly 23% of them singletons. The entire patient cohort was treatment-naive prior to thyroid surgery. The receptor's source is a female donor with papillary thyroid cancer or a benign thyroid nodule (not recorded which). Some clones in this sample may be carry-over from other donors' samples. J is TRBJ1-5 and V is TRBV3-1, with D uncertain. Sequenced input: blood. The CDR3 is CSSIAQDSNQPQHF. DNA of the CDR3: TGTTCCAGCATCGCCCAGGACAGCAATCAGCCCCAGCATTTT.